This TCR beta chain derives from a study of OX40 agonist ivuxolimab in advanced cancers. For the study at large: Dosing consisted of intravenous ivuxolimab at 0.01 to 10 mg/kg every 2 weeks. Three patients, one with hepatocellular carcinoma and two with cutaneous melanoma, achieved partial responses.

Comments on this clone: Its cognate antigen is unknown.

Germline V gene data show CDR1 as MNHNS and CDR2 as SASEGT. V lost 1 base and J lost 2, with 15 bases in between. The CDR3 spans 16 residues. Profiling relied on immunoSEQ multiplex PCR, and the TCRdb table lists in-frame clones only, not all of them. This sample has approximately 86,000 clones, with more than 85% found just once. The study's findings and limits: Also present in some nonresponders was a low level of normalized T-cell clonal expansion. More expanded clones were found, on average, in CD8+ than in CD4+ T cells.

Sequencing used CD4+ or CD8+ T cells sorted from blood, obtained in a trial of the OX40 agonist ivuxolimab. This receptor was taken from an adult with an advanced solid tumor such as melanoma, head and neck, liver or kidney cancer. The chain employs TRBV6-1 and TRBJ2-7; D is undetermined. The CDR3 sequence is CASSEEPSRGPYEQYF. CDR3 DNA sequence: TGTGCCAGCAGTGAAGAGCCCTCGAGAGGCCCCTACGAGCAGTACTTC.